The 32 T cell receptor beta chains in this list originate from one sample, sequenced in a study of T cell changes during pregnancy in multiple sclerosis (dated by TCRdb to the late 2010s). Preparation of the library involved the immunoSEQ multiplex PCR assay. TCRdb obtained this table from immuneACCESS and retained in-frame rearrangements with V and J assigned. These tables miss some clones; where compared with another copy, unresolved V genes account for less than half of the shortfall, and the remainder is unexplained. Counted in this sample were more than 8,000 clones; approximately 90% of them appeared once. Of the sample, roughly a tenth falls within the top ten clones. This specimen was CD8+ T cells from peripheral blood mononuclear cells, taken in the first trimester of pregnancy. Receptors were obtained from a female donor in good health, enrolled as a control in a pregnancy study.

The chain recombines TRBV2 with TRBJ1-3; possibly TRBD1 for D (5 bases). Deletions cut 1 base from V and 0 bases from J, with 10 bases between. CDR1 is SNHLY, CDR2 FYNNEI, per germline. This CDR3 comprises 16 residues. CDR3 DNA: TGTGCCAGCAGTGAAGGGACAACTTACTCTGGAAACACCATATATTTT. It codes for CASSEGTTYSGNTIYF. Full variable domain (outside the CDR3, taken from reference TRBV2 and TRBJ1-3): EPEVTQTPSHQVTQMGQEVILRCVPISNHLYFYWYRQILGQKVEFLVSFYNNEISEKSEIFDDQFSVERPDGSNFTLKIRSTKLEDSAMYFCASSEGTTYSGNTIYFGEGSWLTVV.

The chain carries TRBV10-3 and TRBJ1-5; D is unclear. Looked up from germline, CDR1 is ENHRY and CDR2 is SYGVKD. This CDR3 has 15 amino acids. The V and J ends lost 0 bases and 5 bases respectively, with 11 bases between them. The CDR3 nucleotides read TGTGCCATCAGTGAGTCGAGTCGAACAGATCAGCCCCAGCATTTT. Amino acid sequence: CAISESSRTDQPQHF.

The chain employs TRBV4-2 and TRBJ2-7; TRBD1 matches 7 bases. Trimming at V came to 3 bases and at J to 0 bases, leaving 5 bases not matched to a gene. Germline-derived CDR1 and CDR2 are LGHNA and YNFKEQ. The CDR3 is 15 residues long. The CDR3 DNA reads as TGTGCCAGCAGCCAGTACCGGGACAGCTCCTACGAGCAGTACTTC. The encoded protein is CASSQYRDSSYEQYF.

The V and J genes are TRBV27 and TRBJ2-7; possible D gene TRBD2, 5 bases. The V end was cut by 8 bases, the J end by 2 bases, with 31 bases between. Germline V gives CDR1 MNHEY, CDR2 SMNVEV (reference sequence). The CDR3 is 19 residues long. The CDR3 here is CASVMRWSPASGVPYEQYF. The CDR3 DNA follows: TGTGCCAGCGTGATGAGGTGGTCCCCGGCATCCGGGGTGCCCTACGAGCAGTACTTC.

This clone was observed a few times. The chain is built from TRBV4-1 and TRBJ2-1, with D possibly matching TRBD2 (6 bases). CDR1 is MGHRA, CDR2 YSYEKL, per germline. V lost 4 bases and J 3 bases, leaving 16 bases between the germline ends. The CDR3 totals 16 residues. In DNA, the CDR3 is TGCGCCAGCAGCCCTACGGGACTCACTCACTACAATGAGCAGTTCTTC. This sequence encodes CASSPTGLTHYNEQFF.

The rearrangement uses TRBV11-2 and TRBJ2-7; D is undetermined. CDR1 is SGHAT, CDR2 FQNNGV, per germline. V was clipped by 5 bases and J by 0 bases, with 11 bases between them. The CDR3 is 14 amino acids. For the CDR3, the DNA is TGTGCCAGCAGCCCAGGTGGGCTCTCCTACGAGCAGTACTTC. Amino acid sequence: CASSPGGLSYEQYF.

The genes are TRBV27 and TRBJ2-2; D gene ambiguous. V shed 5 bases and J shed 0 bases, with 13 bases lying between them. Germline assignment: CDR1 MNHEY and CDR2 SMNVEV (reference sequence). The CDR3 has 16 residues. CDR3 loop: CASSLITSSNTGELFF. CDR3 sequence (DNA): TGTGCCAGCAGTCTAATAACGAGCTCGAACACCGGGGAGCTGTTTTTT.

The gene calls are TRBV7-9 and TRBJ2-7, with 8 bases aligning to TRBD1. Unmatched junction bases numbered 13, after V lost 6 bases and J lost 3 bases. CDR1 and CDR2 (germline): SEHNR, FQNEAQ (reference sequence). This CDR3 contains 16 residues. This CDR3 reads CASSLPTGVFVYEQYF. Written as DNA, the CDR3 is TGTGCCAGCAGTCTCCCGACAGGGGTTTTTGTCTACGAGCAGTACTTC.

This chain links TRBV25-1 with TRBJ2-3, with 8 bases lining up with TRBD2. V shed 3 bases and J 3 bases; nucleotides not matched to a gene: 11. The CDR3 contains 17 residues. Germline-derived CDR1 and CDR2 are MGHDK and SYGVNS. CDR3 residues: CASSDPLAGRGTDTQYF. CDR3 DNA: TGTGCCAGCAGTGACCCCTTAGCGGGAAGGGGAACAGATACGCAGTATTTT.

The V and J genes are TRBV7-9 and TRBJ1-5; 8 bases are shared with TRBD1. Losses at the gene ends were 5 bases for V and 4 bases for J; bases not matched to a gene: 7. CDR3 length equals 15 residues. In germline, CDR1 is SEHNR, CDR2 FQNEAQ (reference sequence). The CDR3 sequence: CASSRGQGGNQPQHF. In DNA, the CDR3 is TGTGCCAGCAGCCGTGGACAGGGAGGGAATCAGCCCCAGCATTTT. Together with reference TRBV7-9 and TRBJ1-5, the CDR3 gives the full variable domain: DTGVSQNPRHKITKRGQNVTFRCDPISEHNRLYWYRQTLGQGPEFLTYFQNEAQLEKSRLLSDRFSAERPKGSFSTLEIQRTEQGDSAMYLCASSRGQGGNQPQHFGDGTRLSIL.

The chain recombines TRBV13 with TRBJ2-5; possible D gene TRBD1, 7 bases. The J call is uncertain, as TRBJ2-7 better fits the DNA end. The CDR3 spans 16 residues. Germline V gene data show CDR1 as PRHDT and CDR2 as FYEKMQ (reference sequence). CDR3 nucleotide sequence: TGTGCCAGCAGCTTACCGACAGGGACTCTTTCCTACGAGCAGTACTTC. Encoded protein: CASSLPTGTLSYEQYF.

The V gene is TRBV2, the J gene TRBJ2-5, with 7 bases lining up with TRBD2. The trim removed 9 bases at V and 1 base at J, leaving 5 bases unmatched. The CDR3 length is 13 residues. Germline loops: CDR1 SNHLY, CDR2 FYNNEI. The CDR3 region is CASRGDLQETQYF. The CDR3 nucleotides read TGTGCCAGTCGGGGGGACCTCCAAGAGACCCAGTACTTC. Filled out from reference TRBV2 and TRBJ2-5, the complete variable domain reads EPEVTQTPSHQVTQMGQEVILRCVPISNHLYFYWYRQILGQKVEFLVSFYNNEISEKSEIFDDQFSVERPDGSNFTLKIRSTKLEDSAMYFCASRGDLQETQYFGPGTRLLVL.

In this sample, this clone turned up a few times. The CDR3 spells CASSAAGYGYTF. The CDR3 DNA reads TGTGCCAGCAGTGCGGCAGGCTATGGCTACACCTTC. The V and J genes are TRBV2 and TRBJ1-2; D gene unclear. Germline assignment: CDR1 SNHLY and CDR2 FYNNEI. V was clipped by 4 bases and J by 4 bases, with 7 bases between them. The length of the CDR3 is 12 residues.

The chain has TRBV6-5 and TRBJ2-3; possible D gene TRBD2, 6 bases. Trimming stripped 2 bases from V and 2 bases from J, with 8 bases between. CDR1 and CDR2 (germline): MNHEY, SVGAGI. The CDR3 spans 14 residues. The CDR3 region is CASSYAGYTDTQYF. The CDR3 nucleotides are TGTGCCAGCAGTTACGCGGGGTACACAGATACGCAGTATTTT.

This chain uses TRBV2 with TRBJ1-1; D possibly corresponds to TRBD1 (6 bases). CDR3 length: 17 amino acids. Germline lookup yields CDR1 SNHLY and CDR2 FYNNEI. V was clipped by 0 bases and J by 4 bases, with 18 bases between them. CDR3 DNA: TGTGCCAGCAGTGAAGCGGTCCCCGGACAGTTGGGCACTGAAGCTTTCTTT. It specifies CASSEAVPGQLGTEAFF.

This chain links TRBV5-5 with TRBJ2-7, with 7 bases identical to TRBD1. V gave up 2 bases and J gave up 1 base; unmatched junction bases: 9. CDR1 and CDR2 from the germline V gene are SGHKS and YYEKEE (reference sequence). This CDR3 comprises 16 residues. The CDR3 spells CASSLMRTGPSYEQYF. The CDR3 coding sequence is TGTGCCAGCAGCTTAATGCGGACAGGCCCTTCCTACGAGCAGTACTTC.

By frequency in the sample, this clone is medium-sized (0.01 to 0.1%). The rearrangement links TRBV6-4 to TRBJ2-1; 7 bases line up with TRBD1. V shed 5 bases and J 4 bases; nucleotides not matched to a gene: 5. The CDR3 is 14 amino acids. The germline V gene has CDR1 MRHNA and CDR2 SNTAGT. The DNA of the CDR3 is TGTGCCAGCAGTCGGGACAGTGAGTACAATGAGCAGTTCTTC. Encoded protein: CASSRDSEYNEQFF.

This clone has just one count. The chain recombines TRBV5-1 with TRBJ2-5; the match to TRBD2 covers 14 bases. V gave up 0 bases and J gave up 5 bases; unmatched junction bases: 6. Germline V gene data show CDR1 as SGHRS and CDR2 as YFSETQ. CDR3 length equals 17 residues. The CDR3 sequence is CASSLAGTSGRFETQYF. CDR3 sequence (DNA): TGCGCCAGCAGCTTGGCCGGGACTAGCGGGAGATTTGAGACCCAGTACTTC.

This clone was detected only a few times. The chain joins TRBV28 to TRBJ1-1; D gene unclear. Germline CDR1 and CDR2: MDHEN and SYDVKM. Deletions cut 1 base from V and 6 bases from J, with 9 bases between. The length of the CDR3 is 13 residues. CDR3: CASSLSQYPEAFF. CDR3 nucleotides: TGTGCCAGCAGTTTATCTCAGTATCCTGAAGCTTTCTTT.

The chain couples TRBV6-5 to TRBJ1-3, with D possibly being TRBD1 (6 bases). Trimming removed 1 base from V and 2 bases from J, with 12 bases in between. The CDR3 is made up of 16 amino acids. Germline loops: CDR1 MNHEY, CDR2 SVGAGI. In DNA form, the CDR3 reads TGTGCCAGCAGTTACTTGAAGGGGGTGGCTGGAAACACCATATATTTT. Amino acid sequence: CASSYLKGVAGNTIYF.

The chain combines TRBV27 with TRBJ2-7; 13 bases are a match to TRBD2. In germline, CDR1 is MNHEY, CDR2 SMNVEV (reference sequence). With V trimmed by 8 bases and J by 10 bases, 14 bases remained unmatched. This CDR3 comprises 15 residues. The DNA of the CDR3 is TGTGCCAGCTCTCCCTCGACTAGCGGGAGGTTAGGTCAGTACTTC. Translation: CASSPSTSGRLGQYF.

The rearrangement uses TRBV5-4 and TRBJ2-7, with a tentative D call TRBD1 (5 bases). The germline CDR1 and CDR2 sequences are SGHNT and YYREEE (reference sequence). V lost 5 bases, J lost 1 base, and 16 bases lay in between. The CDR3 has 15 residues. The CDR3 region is CASRIWGSLSYEQYF. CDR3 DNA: TGTGCCAGCAGAATCTGGGGCAGTTTGTCCTACGAGCAGTACTTC. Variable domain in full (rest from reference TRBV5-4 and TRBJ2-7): ETGVTQSPTHLIKTRGQQVTLRCSSQSGHNTVSWYQQALGQGPQFIFQYYREEENGRGNFPPRFSGLQFPNYSSELNVNALELDDSALYLCASRIWGSLSYEQYFGPGTRLTVT.

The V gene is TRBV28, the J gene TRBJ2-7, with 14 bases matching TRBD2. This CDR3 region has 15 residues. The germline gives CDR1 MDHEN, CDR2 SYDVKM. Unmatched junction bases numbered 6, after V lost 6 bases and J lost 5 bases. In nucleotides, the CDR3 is TGTGCCAGCAGGCGGACTAGCGGGAGGCTCGACGAGCAGTACTTC. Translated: CASRRTSGRLDEQYF. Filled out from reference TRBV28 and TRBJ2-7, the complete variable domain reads DVKVTQSSRYLVKRTGEKVFLECVQDMDHENMFWYRQDPGLGLRLIYFSYDVKMKEKGDIPEGYSVSREKKERFSLILESASTNQTSMYLCASRRTSGRLDEQYFGPGTRLTVT.

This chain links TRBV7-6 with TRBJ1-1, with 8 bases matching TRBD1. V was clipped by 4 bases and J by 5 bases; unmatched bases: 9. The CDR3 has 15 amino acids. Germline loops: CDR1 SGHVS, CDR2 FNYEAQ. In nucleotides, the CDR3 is TGTGCCAGCAGCTCCCCGACAGGGGAGGTAACTGAAGCTTTCTTT. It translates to CASSSPTGEVTEAFF. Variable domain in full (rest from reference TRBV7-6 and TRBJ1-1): GAGVSQSPRYKVTKRGQDVALRCDPISGHVSLYWYRQALGQGPEFLTYFNYEAQQDKSGLPNDRFSAERPEGSISTLTIQRTEQRDSAMYRCASSSPTGEVTEAFFGQGTRLTVV.

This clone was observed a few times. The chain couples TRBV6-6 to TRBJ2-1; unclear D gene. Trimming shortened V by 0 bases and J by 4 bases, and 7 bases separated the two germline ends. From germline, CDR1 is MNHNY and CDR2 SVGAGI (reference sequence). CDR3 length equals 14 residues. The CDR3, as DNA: TGTGCCAGCAGTTACTCAACAGATTACAATGAGCAGTTCTTC. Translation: CASSYSTDYNEQFF.

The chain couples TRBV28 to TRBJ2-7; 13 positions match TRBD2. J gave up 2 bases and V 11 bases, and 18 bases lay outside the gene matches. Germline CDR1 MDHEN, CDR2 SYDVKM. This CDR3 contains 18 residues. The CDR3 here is CAANHGLAGAIPTYEQYF. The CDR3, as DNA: TGTGCCGCAAACCACGGACTAGCGGGAGCGATCCCGACCTACGAGCAGTACTTC.

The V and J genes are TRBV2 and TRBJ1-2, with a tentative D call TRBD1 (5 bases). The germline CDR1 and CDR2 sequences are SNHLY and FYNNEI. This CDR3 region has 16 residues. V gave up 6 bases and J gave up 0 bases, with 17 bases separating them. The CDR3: CASRDPRVVTNYGYTF. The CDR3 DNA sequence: TGTGCCAGCAGGGACCCCAGGGTCGTAACTAACTATGGCTACACCTTC.

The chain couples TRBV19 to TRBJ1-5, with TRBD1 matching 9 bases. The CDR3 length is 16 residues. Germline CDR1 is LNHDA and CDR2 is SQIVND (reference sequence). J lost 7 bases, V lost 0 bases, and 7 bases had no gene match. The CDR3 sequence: CASSIDLTGGGQPQHF. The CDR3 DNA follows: TGTGCCAGTAGTATAGATCTGACAGGGGGAGGGCAGCCCCAGCATTTT.

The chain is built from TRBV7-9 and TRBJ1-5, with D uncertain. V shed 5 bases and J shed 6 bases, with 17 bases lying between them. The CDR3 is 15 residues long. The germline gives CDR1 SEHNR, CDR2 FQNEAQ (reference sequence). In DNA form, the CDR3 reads TGTGCCAGCAGCGATCCTACAGTTCCAGGTCAGCCCCAGCATTTT. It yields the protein CASSDPTVPGQPQHF.

The CDR3 DNA is TGTGCCAGCAGCTTAACGGCGACTAGCGGGGGGTATGCCGGGGAGCTGTTTTTT. It is translated as CASSLTATSGGYAGELFF. The chain joins TRBV7-3 to TRBJ2-2; 13 nucleotides agree with TRBD2. V shed 0 bases, J shed 6 bases, and the junction held 7 bases outside the gene matches. CDR1 is SGHTA, CDR2 FQGTGA, per germline. The CDR3 spans 18 residues.

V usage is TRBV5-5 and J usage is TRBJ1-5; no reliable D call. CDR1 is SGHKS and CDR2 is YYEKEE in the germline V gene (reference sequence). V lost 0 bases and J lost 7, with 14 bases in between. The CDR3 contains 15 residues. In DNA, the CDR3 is TGTGCCAGCAGCTTGGCTCCGGTCCTCGGGCAGCCCCAGCATTTT. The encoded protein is CASSLAPVLGQPQHF.

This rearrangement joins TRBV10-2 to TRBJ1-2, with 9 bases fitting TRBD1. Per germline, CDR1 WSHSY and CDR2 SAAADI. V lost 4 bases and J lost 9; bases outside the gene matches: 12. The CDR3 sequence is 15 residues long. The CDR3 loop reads CASSVKWGQGLSYTF. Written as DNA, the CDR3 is TGCGCCAGCAGTGTTAAGTGGGGACAGGGATTAAGCTACACCTTC.